This TCR beta chain was profiled in a study of CD8 T cells in ankylosing spondylitis. Preparation of TCR beta libraries was done by quantitative 5'-RACE with molecular barcodes. TCRdb used MiXCR to reprocess the 5' RACE reads, holding one entry per CDR3 protein. The sample has about 260,000 distinct CDR3 sequences; 20% to 30% are singletons. This clonotype was counted ten times or more. With 4 bases clipped from V and 0 bases from J, the junction kept 7 bases outside the gene matches. The V gene's germline CDR1 is MNHNS and CDR2 SASEGT. The CDR3 is 18 amino acids. The source material was blood, either unsorted or a sorted T cell fraction (not recorded which). The chain combines TRBV6-1 with TRBJ1-6; 9 nucleotides align to TRBD1. This receptor was identified in a male donor with ankylosing spondylitis or in good health (not recorded which). CDR3 amino acids: CASSGTGGSSSYNSPLHF. CDR3 DNA: TGTGCCAGCAGTGGAACAGGGGGCTCAAGCTCCTATAATTCACCCCTCCACTTT.